This T cell receptor (beta chain) was observed in a study of vaccination and CD4 T cells after COVID-19. Overall study: The cells were exposed to overlapping spike peptides originating from SARS-CoV-2, HCoV-NL63, HCoV-OC43 and HCoV-229E for stimulation. Control cultures were supplied with a CEFX pool, an HIV-1 Nef pool, or no peptide at all. Study conclusions and caveats: Going from roughly 22 to 38, median SARS-CoV-2-reactive clonotypes did not rise significantly.

Cultured CD4+ T cells had their DNA profiled by the Oncomine TCR Beta short-read assay. TCRdb itself ran the PCR reads through MiXCR, one entry per CDR3 protein. The table lists about 13,000 distinct CDR3 sequences, 25% to 30% of them singletons. Treatment described: approximately nine-day PBMC culture with coronavirus spike peptide pools or control peptides (ViraFEST assay). CDR3 length: 15 amino acids. J lost 1 base, V lost 0 bases, and 5 bases had no gene match. Germline V CDR1 and CDR2: DFQATT, SNEGSKA (reference sequence). Of note for this clonotype: The antigen remains unidentified.

This receptor was identified in a human donor who had recovered from COVID-19. V and J are TRBV20-1 and TRBJ1-1, with 7 bases that match TRBD1. Sequenced: CD4+ T cells from blood, cultured in vitro. The CDR3 sequence is CSARDRGTGNTEAFF. CDR3 nucleotides: TGCAGTGCTAGAGACAGGGGGACGGGGAACACTGAAGCTTTCTTT.